The 25 T cell receptor beta chains reported below all come from one sample, sequenced in a study of cytomegalovirus exposure and HLA in healthy donors. The PCR ran on 60 Vbeta and 13 Jbeta primers. The data were produced by immunoSEQ multiplex PCR, yet TCRdb's version contains in-frame clones alone and is incomplete. The sample has around 81,000 clones, about 64% seen once. The source material was PBMCs. These receptors were taken from a man aged 25 to 40 in good health and CMV-seropositive.

This clone was counted between two and nine times. The J gene is TRBJ1-6, the V gene TRBV4-1; D gene uncertain. Germline V lookup: CDR1 MGHRA, CDR2 YSYEKL. V was cut by 0 bases and J by 0 bases, with 9 bases left in between. The CDR3 totals 17 residues. The CDR3, as DNA: TGCGCCAGCAGCCAAGATCACGCGAGCTCCTATAATTCACCCCTCCACTTT. This encodes CASSQDHASSYNSPLHF.

The J gene is TRBJ2-2, the V gene TRBV15; D may be TRBD2 (5 bases). CDR3 length: 13 amino acids. Germline V gives CDR1 LNHNV, CDR2 YYDKDF (reference sequence). The V gene lost 8 bases and the J gene lost 1 base, with 8 bases spanning the gap. CDR3 sequence (DNA): TGTGCCACCGAGGGCTTGAACACCGGGGAGCTGTTTTTT. Residues: CATEGLNTGELFF.

The chain links TRBV7-9 to TRBJ1-5; D possibly corresponds to TRBD1 (5 bases). The CDR3 has 13 amino acids. Germline V gene sequence: CDR1 SEHNR, CDR2 FQNEAQ (reference sequence). Trimming cost V 2 bases and J 6 bases, with 8 bases left between them. The CDR3 DNA reads TGTGCCAGCAGCTTATCCGGGGGTCAGCCCCAGCATTTT. This sequence encodes CASSLSGGQPQHF.

CDR3 DNA sequence: TGTGCCAGCAGTTACGAAAGGGGAGGTACAAAAGAGACCCAGTACTTC. Translated, it gives CASSYERGGTKETQYF. The chain is built from TRBV6-6 and TRBJ2-5, with TRBD2 as a possible D gene (6 bases). Germline V gene sequence: CDR1 MNHNY, CDR2 SVGAGI (reference sequence). Trimming removed 2 bases at V and 3 bases at J, with 16 bases between. CDR3 length equals 16 residues.

This clone was observed a handful of times. This rearrangement joins TRBV7-3 to TRBJ2-5; a weak D match, TRBD1 (6 bases). The CDR3 is made up of 14 amino acids. Trimming cost V 5 bases and J 1 base, with 11 bases left between them. Germline-derived CDR1 and CDR2 are SGHTA and FQGTGA. The chain's CDR3 is CASSLTGSQETQYF. The CDR3 DNA follows: TGTGCCAGCAGCCTCACAGGGAGCCAAGAGACCCAGTACTTC.

This clone appeared a few times. The rearrangement uses TRBV25-1 and TRBJ2-3, with TRBD2 matching over 7 bases. CDR3 length equals 15 residues. After removal of 3 bases from V and 2 bases from J, the junction contained 5 bases not matched to a gene. Germline values: CDR1 MGHDK, CDR2 SYGVNS. The CDR3 region is CASSDSREVTDTQYF. CDR3 coding DNA: TGTGCCAGCAGTGATAGTCGGGAGGTCACAGATACGCAGTATTTT.

The genes are TRBV6-5 and TRBJ1-2; perhaps TRBD1 as D (6 bases). V gave up 5 bases and J gave up 5 bases, with 15 bases separating them. Germline-derived CDR1 and CDR2 are MNHEY and SVGAGI. There are 14 residues in the CDR3. The CDR3 protein is CASSADRFPYGYTF. The CDR3 bases are TGTGCCAGCAGTGCCGACAGGTTCCCTTATGGCTACACCTTC.

V is TRBV4-3 and J is TRBJ1-3, with D unresolved. V lost 0 bases, J lost 4 bases, and 19 bases lay in between. CDR1 is LGHNA, CDR2 YSLEER, per germline. The CDR3 runs 18 residues. CDR3 sequence reads: CASSQDEVKGVAGNTIYF. In DNA form, the CDR3 reads TGCGCCAGCAGCCAAGATGAAGTTAAGGGAGTCGCCGGAAACACCATATATTTT.

This chain uses TRBV30 with TRBJ2-7; TRBD1 is a possible D gene (5 bases). The germline V gene has CDR1 GTSNPN and CDR2 SVGIG (reference sequence). This CDR3 is 16 amino acids long. Trimming shortened V by 2 bases and J by 0 bases, and 17 bases separated the two germline ends. CDR3 bases: TGTGCCTGGAGTTTCACTAACTGGGGCCTCTCCTACGAGCAGTACTTC. As protein: CAWSFTNWGLSYEQYF.

A few counts support this clone. The chain joins TRBV14 to TRBJ1-3; D perhaps matches TRBD1 (5 bases). This CDR3 spans 15 amino acids. Trimming removed 4 bases from V and 0 bases from J, with 10 bases in between. The germline V gene has CDR1 SGHDN and CDR2 FVKESK. The CDR3: CASSPGLRSGNTIYF. Here the CDR3 DNA reads TGTGCCAGCAGCCCGGGACTGCGCTCTGGAAACACCATATATTTT.

The rearrangement uses TRBV28 and TRBJ2-1; 9 bases match TRBD2. The CDR3 extends over 17 amino acids. The germline CDR1 and CDR2 sequences are MDHEN and SYDVKM. The junction had 8 bases not matched to a gene; V was cut back by 1 base and J by 4 bases. CDR3 sequence reads: CASSLFSGRRLYNEQFF. The CDR3 DNA is TGTGCCAGCAGTTTATTTAGCGGGAGAAGACTTTACAATGAGCAGTTCTTC.

The chain recombines TRBV2 with TRBJ2-7; D not certain. Trimming removed 7 bases from V and 6 bases from J, with 13 bases in between. CDR3 size: 12 residues. Germline V gene lookup returns CDR1 SNHLY and CDR2 FYNNEI. CDR3 nucleotides: TGTGCCAGCACTCCCCGAACGGGCGAGCAGTACTTC. Protein product: CASTPRTGEQYF.

The CDR3 DNA reads TGTGCCAGCTCACCCCGAAGGGAGGCAGGCACTGAAGCTTTCTTT. It codes for CASSPRREAGTEAFF. This sequence joins TRBV18 and TRBJ1-1; D is undetermined. The V end was cut by 3 bases, the J end by 4 bases, with 15 bases between. This CDR3 is built from 15 residues. Germline assignment: CDR1 KGHSH and CDR2 LQKENI. The complete variable domain, with remaining parts taken from reference TRBV18 and TRBJ1-1, reads NAGVMQNPRHLVRRRGQEARLRCSPMKGHSHVYWYRQLPEEGLKFMVYLQKENIIDESGMPKERFSAEFPKEGPSILRIQQVVRGDSAAYFCASSPRREAGTEAFFGQGTRLTVV.

The J gene is TRBJ1-1, the V gene TRBV30; possible D gene TRBD1, 5 bases. V lost 0 bases, J lost 0 bases, and 11 bases lay in between. The V gene's germline CDR1 is GTSNPN and CDR2 SVGIG (reference sequence). The CDR3 contains 15 residues. CDR3 nucleotide sequence: TGTGCCTGGAGTGTACGAGTAGGGGTGAACACTGAAGCTTTCTTT. It yields the protein CAWSVRVGVNTEAFF.

The chain combines TRBV6-1 with TRBJ1-3; 7 bases agree with TRBD1. This CDR3 is 15 amino acids long. Germline CDR1 reads MNHNS; CDR2 reads SASEGT. V trimming: 6 bases; J trimming: 3 bases; junction bases outside the gene matches: 8. The CDR3 loop reads CASSHDREYGNTIYF. In DNA, the CDR3 is TGTGCCAGCAGCCACGACAGGGAGTATGGAAACACCATATATTTT.

The chain links TRBV7-6 to TRBJ2-7; 10 positions agree with TRBD1. In germline, CDR1 is SGHVS, CDR2 FNYEAQ. CDR3 size: 15 residues. V was clipped by 4 bases and J by 4 bases; unmatched bases: 7. The CDR3 loop reads CASSSRTGGLYEQYF. In DNA, the CDR3 is TGTGCCAGCAGCTCTCGGACAGGGGGACTGTACGAGCAGTACTTC.

Only a few counts were recorded for this clone. The chain couples TRBV7-2 to TRBJ2-3; weak D call: TRBD2 (5 bases). The CDR3 runs to 14 residues. Germline values: CDR1 SGHTA, CDR2 FQGNSA. V lost 0 bases to trimming and J lost 1 base, with 5 bases between them. CDR3 region: CASSLASGTDTQYF. The CDR3 coding sequence is TGTGCCAGCAGCTTAGCTAGCGGCACAGATACGCAGTATTTT.

This chain joins TRBV9 and TRBJ1-2; a weak D match, TRBD1 (6 bases). The CDR3 loop spans 15 amino acids. The V gene lost 0 bases and the J gene lost 8 bases, with 17 bases spanning the gap. Germline CDR1 reads SGDLS; CDR2 reads YYNGEE. This CDR3 is CASSVGQDRFRGYTF. The CDR3 bases are TGTGCCAGCAGCGTAGGACAGGATAGGTTTCGGGGCTACACCTTC.

The rearrangement uses TRBV5-1 and TRBJ2-5; perhaps TRBD1 as D (6 bases). Matching the DNA end better, TRBJ2-7 makes the J call doubtful. CDR1 is SGHRS and CDR2 is YFSETQ in the germline V gene. The CDR3 is 15 residues long. CDR3 loop: CASSPKGQWDYEQYF. CDR3 DNA: TGCGCCAGCAGCCCGAAAGGACAGTGGGACTACGAGCAGTACTTC.

This clone appeared a few times. The chain has TRBV28 and TRBJ1-4; the D is unclear. CDR1 MDHEN and CDR2 SYDVKM come from the germline V gene. This CDR3 spans 12 amino acids. With 1 base removed from V and 8 bases from J, the gap between germline ends came to 5 bases. The CDR3 loop is CASSLSREKLFF. In nucleotides, the CDR3 is TGTGCCAGCAGTTTATCGCGGGAAAAACTGTTTTTT.

A few counts support this clone. CDR3 in DNA: TGTGCCACCAGCAGAGATCAGGGGGCTAGCACAGATACGCAGTATTTT. This encodes CATSRDQGASTDTQYF. J is TRBJ2-3 and V is TRBV15, with TRBD1 matching 8 bases. CDR3 length: 16 residues. The V segment lost 0 bases and the J segment 0 bases; nucleotides outside the gene matches: 2. From germline, CDR1 is LNHNV and CDR2 YYDKDF (reference sequence).

The DNA of the CDR3 is TGTGCCAGCTCACCAGACAGAACGAACACTGAAGCTTTCTTT. It codes for CASSPDRTNTEAFF. J is TRBJ1-1 and V is TRBV18, with D possibly TRBD1 on 5 matching bases. Germline values: CDR1 KGHSH, CDR2 LQKENI. V dropped 2 bases and J dropped 1 base, with 8 bases sitting between them. This CDR3 is built from 14 residues.

The V and J genes are TRBV18 and TRBJ1-5; D not resolved. This CDR3 comprises 16 residues. CDR1 KGHSH and CDR2 LQKENI come from the germline V gene. The V gene lost 1 base and the J gene lost 1 base, with 11 bases spanning the gap. CDR3 bases: TGTGCCAGCTCACCACAAGAGGGAAGGAGCAATCAGCCCCAGCATTTT. Encoded protein: CASSPQEGRSNQPQHF.

The CDR3 coding sequence is TGCAGCGTTGACCAGGGGGGCACAGATACGCAGTATTTT. This translates into CSVDQGGTDTQYF. The rearrangement uses TRBV29-1 and TRBJ2-3, with TRBD1 matching over 7 bases. The CDR3 runs 13 residues. CDR1 is SQVTM and CDR2 is ANQGSEA in the germline V gene. Trimming cost V 3 bases and J 1 base; bases outside gene matches: 1.

This clone has a handful of counts. The genes are TRBV5-4 and TRBJ2-3; tentative D call: TRBD2 (7 bases). This CDR3 region has 14 residues. The ends were cut back, 5 bases at V and 5 bases at J, with 15 bases in the middle. Per germline, CDR1 SGHNT and CDR2 YYREEE (reference sequence). This chain's CDR3 is CASSLGGAEDTQYF. Written as DNA, the CDR3 is TGTGCCAGCAGTTTAGGGGGGGCCGAAGATACGCAGTATTTT.